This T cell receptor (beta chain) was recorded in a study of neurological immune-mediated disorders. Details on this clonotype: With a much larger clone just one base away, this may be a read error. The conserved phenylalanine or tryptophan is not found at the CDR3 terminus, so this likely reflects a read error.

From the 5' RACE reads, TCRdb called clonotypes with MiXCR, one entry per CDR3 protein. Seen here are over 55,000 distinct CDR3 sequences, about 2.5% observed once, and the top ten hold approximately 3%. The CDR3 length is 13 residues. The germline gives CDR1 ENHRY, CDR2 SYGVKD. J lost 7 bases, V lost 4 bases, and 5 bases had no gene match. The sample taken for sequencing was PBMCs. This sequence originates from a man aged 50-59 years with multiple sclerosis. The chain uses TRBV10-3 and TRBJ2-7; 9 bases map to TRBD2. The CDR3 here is CAISVLAGQEQYI. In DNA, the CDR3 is TGTGCCATCAGTGTCCTAGCGGGGCAGGAGCAGTACATC.